The rows below give T cell receptor beta chains drawn from one sample of a study of CD8 T cells in Susac syndrome. TCRdb reanalysed the immunoSEQ multiplex PCR reads using MiXCR and keeps one entry per CDR3 protein. The table includes 70,000 to 95,000 distinct CDR3 sequences, 90% to 95% detected once. Sequencing was performed on CD8+ T cells from PBMCs. The receptor set was obtained from a human donor with Susac syndrome. The CDR3 runs from the conserved cysteine through the conserved F or W. The D gene is left open where the match is weak. A row's size may be missing; if present it is once, few, many or a size class.

j_call: TRBJ2-1; v_call: TRBV5-4; clone_size: NA; d_call: NA; cdr3_aa: CAGGSSSLGLVEQFF; cdr3_nt: TGTGCCGGTGGGTCCAGCAGCTTAGGTCTTGTTGAGCAGTTCTTC
j_call: TRBJ2-7; v_call: TRBV27; clone_size: few; d_call: TRBD2; cdr3_aa: CASSLSGGGYEQYF; cdr3_nt: TGTGCCAGCAGTTTATCTGGGGGAGGGTACGAGCAGTACTTC
j_call: TRBJ2-1; v_call: TRBV4-2; clone_size: NA; d_call: TRBD2; cdr3_aa: CASSRRTSGSSYNEQFF; cdr3_nt: TGTGCCAGCAGCCGAAGGACTAGCGGGAGCTCCTACAATGAGCAGTTCTTC
j_call: TRBJ2-7; v_call: TRBV7-8; clone_size: once; d_call: TRBD1; cdr3_aa: CASSLAHRGRRSHEQYF; cdr3_nt: TGTGCCAGCAGCTTAGCTCACAGGGGGCGCAGGTCCCACGAGCAGTACTTC
j_call: TRBJ2-7; v_call: TRBV29-1; clone_size: NA; d_call: TRBD2; cdr3_aa: CSVGGDSYEQYF; cdr3_nt: TGCAGCGTGGGAGGGGACTCCTACGAGCAGTACTTC
j_call: TRBJ2-3; v_call: TRBV20-1; clone_size: NA; d_call: NA; cdr3_aa: CSARDIVQSTDTQYF; cdr3_nt: TGCAGTGCTAGAGATATAGTGCAAAGCACAGATACGCAGTATTTT
j_call: TRBJ1-1; v_call: TRBV3-1; clone_size: NA; d_call: NA; cdr3_aa: CASSQVHVSEAFF; cdr3_nt: TGTGCCAGCAGCCAAGTACACGTCTCCGAAGCTTTCTTT
j_call: TRBJ2-1; v_call: TRBV29-1; clone_size: NA; d_call: TRBD2; cdr3_aa: CSVEARGGLGYNEQFF; cdr3_nt: TGCAGCGTTGAAGCTAGAGGGGGACTAGGGTACAATGAGCAGTTCTTC
j_call: TRBJ2-7; v_call: TRBV4-1; clone_size: NA; d_call: NA; cdr3_aa: CASSQDPATYEQYF; cdr3_nt: TGCGCCAGCAGCCAAGATCCGGCGACCTACGAGCAGTACTTC
j_call: TRBJ2-7; v_call: TRBV5-4; clone_size: NA; d_call: TRBD1; cdr3_aa: CASSTGQGIVEEQYF; cdr3_nt: TGTGCCAGCAGCACGGGACAGGGGATAGTAGAAGAGCAGTACTTC
j_call: TRBJ2-5; v_call: TRBV27; clone_size: NA; d_call: NA; cdr3_aa: CASRPRGRYQETQYF; cdr3_nt: TGTGCCAGCAGACCCCGAGGACGGTATCAAGAGACCCAGTACTTC
j_call: TRBJ1-4; v_call: TRBV5-1; clone_size: NA; d_call: TRBD1; cdr3_aa: CASSLAGTGGEKLFF; cdr3_nt: TGCGCCAGCAGCTTGGCCGGGACAGGGGGCGAAAAACTGTTTTTT
j_call: TRBJ2-5; v_call: TRBV23-1; clone_size: NA; d_call: NA; cdr3_aa: CASRPGTLDETQYF; cdr3_nt: TGCGCCAGCAGGCCCGGGACTTTAGACGAGACCCAGTACTTC
j_call: TRBJ1-1; v_call: TRBV4-2; clone_size: NA; d_call: TRBD1; cdr3_aa: CASRSSGTGNTEAFF; cdr3_nt: TGTGCCAGCAGGAGCTCAGGGACAGGGAACACTGAAGCTTTCTTT
j_call: TRBJ2-1; v_call: TRBV5-1; clone_size: NA; d_call: NA; cdr3_aa: CASSLPTDEQFF; cdr3_nt: TGCGCCAGCAGCCTCCCTACGGACGAGCAGTTCTTC
j_call: TRBJ2-7; v_call: TRBV11-2; clone_size: NA; d_call: TRBD2; cdr3_aa: CASSLAGGAEQYF; cdr3_nt: TGTGCCAGCAGCTTAGCGGGGGGGGCTGAGCAGTACTTC
j_call: TRBJ2-3; v_call: TRBV4-2; clone_size: NA; d_call: TRBD2; cdr3_aa: CASSQDLLRDSAGRGTDTQYF; cdr3_nt: TGTGCCAGCAGCCAAGATCTTCTCCGGGACTCAGCGGGGAGAGGCACAGATACGCAGTATTTT
j_call: TRBJ2-5; v_call: TRBV2; clone_size: NA; d_call: NA; cdr3_aa: CASSEAAEGIQETQYF; cdr3_nt: TGTGCCAGCAGTGAAGCGGCAGAGGGAATCCAAGAGACCCAGTACTTC
j_call: TRBJ2-7; v_call: TRBV27; clone_size: once; d_call: NA; cdr3_aa: CASSSSTYEQYF; cdr3_nt: TGTGCCAGCAGTTCCTCGACCTACGAGCAGTACTTC
j_call: TRBJ2-7; v_call: TRBV12-3/TRBV12-4; clone_size: NA; d_call: NA; cdr3_aa: CASSFSQSSYEQYF; cdr3_nt: TGTGCCAGCAGTTTTTCACAGAGCTCCTACGAGCAGTACTTC
j_call: TRBJ2-3; v_call: TRBV9; clone_size: once; d_call: TRBD2; cdr3_aa: CASSLDPAGGTTDTQYF; cdr3_nt: TGTGCCAGCAGCCTCGACCCGGCGGGGGGGACGACAGATACGCAGTATTTT
j_call: TRBJ2-3; v_call: TRBV6-5; clone_size: NA; d_call: TRBD1; cdr3_aa: CASSYSIEGASTDTQYF; cdr3_nt: TGTGCCAGCAGTTACTCGATAGAGGGGGCTAGCACAGATACGCAGTATTTT
j_call: TRBJ2-2; v_call: TRBV3-1; clone_size: NA; d_call: NA; cdr3_aa: CASSQVVGRLNTGELFF; cdr3_nt: TGTGCCAGCAGCCAAGTGGTGGGGCGCTTGAACACCGGGGAGCTGTTTTTT
j_call: TRBJ2-1; v_call: TRBV5-1; clone_size: NA; d_call: TRBD2; cdr3_aa: CASSPGTSVDEQFF; cdr3_nt: TGCGCCAGCAGCCCCGGGACTAGTGTGGATGAGCAGTTCTTC
j_call: TRBJ2-7; v_call: TRBV19; clone_size: once; d_call: NA; cdr3_aa: CASSSYADRSSYEQYF; cdr3_nt: TGTGCCAGTAGTAGCTACGCTGACAGAAGCTCCTACGAGCAGTACTTC
j_call: TRBJ2-1; v_call: TRBV27; clone_size: NA; d_call: TRBD2; cdr3_aa: CASSLAGAGDVDEQFF; cdr3_nt: TGTGCCAGCAGTCTCGCCGGAGCGGGAGACGTCGATGAGCAGTTCTTC
j_call: TRBJ2-2; v_call: TRBV7-6; clone_size: NA; d_call: TRBD2; cdr3_aa: CASSSLAGEIRTGELFF; cdr3_nt: TGTGCCAGCAGCTCCTTAGCGGGAGAGATTCGTACCGGGGAGCTGTTTTTT
j_call: TRBJ2-1; v_call: TRBV14; clone_size: NA; d_call: NA; cdr3_aa: CASSPTWGRNNEQFF; cdr3_nt: TGTGCCAGCAGCCCTACCTGGGGGAGGAACAATGAGCAGTTCTTC
j_call: TRBJ2-5; v_call: TRBV2; clone_size: once; d_call: NA; cdr3_aa: CASSEGTAYQETQYF; cdr3_nt: TGTGCCAGCAGTGAAGGGACTGCGTACCAAGAGACCCAGTACTTC
j_call: TRBJ1-1; v_call: TRBV27; clone_size: NA; d_call: TRBD1; cdr3_aa: CASSLWTGLNTEAFF; cdr3_nt: TGTGCCAGCAGTCTCTGGACAGGGCTGAACACTGAAGCTTTCTTT
j_call: TRBJ2-1; v_call: TRBV29-1; clone_size: NA; d_call: TRBD2; cdr3_aa: CSVVGVPSGSSNEQFF; cdr3_nt: TGCAGCGTTGTCGGCGTGCCTAGCGGGAGTAGTAATGAGCAGTTCTTC
j_call: TRBJ2-6; v_call: TRBV7-3; clone_size: NA; d_call: NA; cdr3_aa: CASSLAQGPNSGANVLTF; cdr3_nt: TGTGCCAGCAGCTTAGCGCAGGGGCCCAACTCTGGGGCCAACGTCCTGACTTTC
j_call: TRBJ2-3; v_call: TRBV12-3/TRBV12-4; clone_size: NA; d_call: NA; cdr3_aa: CASVTGLADTQYF; cdr3_nt: TGTGCCAGCGTAACAGGGTTGGCAGATACGCAGTATTTT
j_call: TRBJ2-5; v_call: TRBV19; clone_size: NA; d_call: NA; cdr3_aa: CASNYGTGGETQYF; cdr3_nt: TGTGCCAGTAATTACGGGACCGGAGGGGAGACCCAGTACTTC
j_call: TRBJ2-7; v_call: TRBV29-1; clone_size: once; d_call: NA; cdr3_aa: CSVLNGYEQYF; cdr3_nt: TGCAGCGTCCTGAATGGCTACGAGCAGTACTTC
j_call: TRBJ1-1; v_call: TRBV5-6; clone_size: NA; d_call: NA; cdr3_aa: CASRIVQGSEAFF; cdr3_nt: TGTGCCAGCAGAATCGTCCAGGGGTCCGAAGCTTTCTTT
j_call: TRBJ1-2; v_call: TRBV25-1; clone_size: once; d_call: TRBD1; cdr3_aa: CASYMTGQGAEGYTF; cdr3_nt: TGTGCCAGCTACATGACGGGACAGGGGGCTGAGGGCTACACCTTC
j_call: TRBJ1-5; v_call: TRBV6-2/TRBV6-3; clone_size: NA; d_call: NA; cdr3_aa: CASSYSNNQPQHF; cdr3_nt: TGTGCCAGCAGTTACAGTAACAATCAGCCCCAGCATTTT
j_call: TRBJ1-1; v_call: TRBV13; clone_size: NA; d_call: NA; cdr3_aa: CASSLHREMGTEAFF; cdr3_nt: TGTGCCAGCAGCTTGCACAGGGAAATGGGCACTGAAGCTTTCTTT
j_call: TRBJ2-1; v_call: TRBV20-1; clone_size: NA; d_call: NA; cdr3_aa: CSARDPQSSYNEQFF; cdr3_nt: TGCAGTGCCAGGGACCCACAGAGCTCCTACAATGAGCAGTTCTTC
j_call: TRBJ2-3; v_call: TRBV20-1; clone_size: NA; d_call: TRBD2; cdr3_aa: CSARDVASGRVTDTQYF; cdr3_nt: TGCAGTGCTAGAGATGTCGCTAGCGGGAGGGTAACAGATACGCAGTATTTT
j_call: TRBJ1-5; v_call: TRBV19; clone_size: NA; d_call: TRBD1; cdr3_aa: CASSLRDRGEPQHF; cdr3_nt: TGTGCCAGTAGCCTCCGGGACAGGGGGGAGCCCCAGCATTTT
j_call: TRBJ2-5; v_call: TRBV3-1; clone_size: NA; d_call: TRBD1; cdr3_aa: CASSQPDREWRETQYF; cdr3_nt: TGTGCCAGCAGCCAACCGGACAGGGAGTGGAGAGAGACCCAGTACTTC
j_call: TRBJ2-2; v_call: TRBV29-1; clone_size: NA; d_call: NA; cdr3_aa: CSVEEGHSNTGELFF; cdr3_nt: TGCAGCGTTGAAGAGGGACACTCGAACACCGGGGAGCTGTTTTTT
j_call: TRBJ2-7; v_call: TRBV19; clone_size: NA; d_call: TRBD2; cdr3_aa: CASSVGRGSGSQDEQYF; cdr3_nt: TGTGCCAGTAGTGTGGGAAGGGGAAGCGGGAGTCAGGACGAGCAGTACTTC
j_call: TRBJ2-1; v_call: TRBV27; clone_size: NA; d_call: NA; cdr3_aa: CASGYLGAYNEQFF; cdr3_nt: TGTGCCAGCGGATATCTGGGGGCCTACAATGAGCAGTTCTTC
j_call: TRBJ1-5; v_call: TRBV18; clone_size: NA; d_call: NA; cdr3_aa: CASSQTSQGASSNQPQHF; cdr3_nt: TGTGCCAGCTCACAAACGTCACAGGGTGCGAGTAGCAATCAGCCCCAGCATTTT
j_call: TRBJ1-6; v_call: TRBV5-1; clone_size: NA; d_call: TRBD1; cdr3_aa: CASGWDRADSPLHF; cdr3_nt: TGCGCCAGCGGATGGGACAGGGCAGATTCACCCCTCCACTTT
j_call: TRBJ1-2; v_call: TRBV27; clone_size: NA; d_call: NA; cdr3_aa: CASSSLGGPGSGYTF; cdr3_nt: TGTGCCAGCAGTTCCTTGGGTGGGCCCGGATCTGGCTACACCTTC
j_call: TRBJ2-5; v_call: TRBV3-1; clone_size: NA; d_call: NA; cdr3_aa: CASSQDFFLETQYF; cdr3_nt: TGTGCCAGCAGCCAAGACTTCTTCTTGGAGACCCAGTACTTC